The clone carrying this T cell receptor beta chain was counted once. Its antigen is still unknown. Separate from the approximately 700-subject first cohort was the roughly 120-subject validation cohort, to which the donors belonged. The method was immunoSEQ multiplex PCR; TCRdb's version includes in-frame clones alone and lacks a portion of them. This table holds tens of thousands of clones, just under 85% found once. This sample was taken from a study of cytomegalovirus exposure and HLA in healthy donors. Study observations and caveats: It was confirmed in vitro that a few of the CMV-associated chains were specific for CMV antigens.

What was sequenced was PBMCs. The source is a man aged 25 to 40 in good health and CMV-seronegative.

The CDR3 sequence is CASSLADSYYGYTF. The CDR3 DNA is TGTGCCAGCAGCTTAGCGGACAGCTACTATGGCTACACCTTC. V usage is TRBV11-1 and J usage is TRBJ1-2; a weak D match, TRBD1 (6 bases). Germline V CDR1 and CDR2: SGHAT, FQDESV (reference sequence). There are 14 residues in the CDR3. V lost 0 bases to trimming and J lost 3 bases, with 8 bases between them.